This T cell receptor (beta chain) is from a study of shared clonotypes between healthy human individuals. At the level of the study: Used for every donor were three CD4 naive, three CD4 memory, two CD8 naive and one CD8 memory plate.

A CD45RA+ naive subset and a CD45RA-negative memory subset were split from CD4+ cells. Between the trimmed V and J ends, which lost 1 base and 4 bases, there was a span of 7 bases. CDR1 is SEHNR and CDR2 is FQNEAQ in the germline V gene (reference sequence). The CDR3 contains 14 residues. This clone appeared once. The same CDR3 can be traced to other DNA sequences in this sample. Over several immunoSEQ plates, each subset's genomic DNA was distributed in even portions. Sequencing used immunoSEQ multiplex PCR; TCRdb keeps in-frame clones, though not all of them. Among approximately 2.5 million clones listed, around 94% were seen once.

The sequenced sample was naive CD4+ T cells sorted from blood. The subset: CD45RA+ positively selected. V and J are TRBV7-9 and TRBJ1-4; D remains ambiguous. The clonotype originates from a man younger than 35 in good health. Here the CDR3 DNA reads TGTGCCAGCAGCTTAGTAGAGATTAATGAAAAACTGTTTTTT. Translation: CASSLVEINEKLFF.